These 16 T cell receptor beta chains came from one sample sequenced in a study of T cell changes during pregnancy in multiple sclerosis. Produced via immunoSEQ multiplex PCR; TCRdb's table is partial and in-frame only. The sample consists of roughly 64,000 clones, approximately 91% of them appearing once. The material sequenced was peripheral blood, taken in the second trimester of pregnancy. The origin of the receptors is a female donor with multiple sclerosis, enrolled in a pregnancy study.

This chain connects TRBV4-1 to TRBJ2-7; possibly TRBD1 for D (5 bases). The CDR3 totals 14 residues. Trimming removed 4 bases from V and 1 base from J, with 11 bases in between. Germline CDR1 MGHRA, CDR2 YSYEKL. The CDR3 spells CASSPRDKSYEQYF. The CDR3 DNA follows: TGCGCCAGCAGCCCCAGGGATAAATCCTACGAGCAGTACTTC.

The rearrangement links TRBV5-4 to TRBJ2-1; possibly TRBD2 for D (6 bases). In germline, CDR1 is SGHNT, CDR2 YYREEE (reference sequence). V was shortened by 1 base and J by 1 base, with 9 bases between the two germline ends. This CDR3 is built from 15 residues. CDR3 amino acids: CASSLTGDSYNEQFF. The CDR3 DNA sequence: TGTGCCAGCAGCTTGACGGGGGATTCCTACAATGAGCAGTTCTTC.

V and J are TRBV11-2 and TRBJ1-2; D gene ambiguous. Germline V gene lookup returns CDR1 SGHAT and CDR2 FQNNGV. The V end lost 0 bases, the J end lost 6 bases, and 8 bases lay between the germline ends. CDR3 length: 13 residues. CDR3 in DNA: TGTGCCAGCAGCTTAGATTTAGCACATGGCTACACCTTC. Protein: CASSLDLAHGYTF.

This chain uses TRBV28 with TRBJ1-6, with 8 bases identical to TRBD1. The CDR3 is 16 residues long. Per germline, CDR1 MDHEN and CDR2 SYDVKM. Trimming took 5 bases from V and 8 from J; bases not matched to a gene: 11. Here the CDR3 reads CASSVLQGESDSPLHF. The CDR3 DNA sequence: TGTGCCAGCAGTGTCCTACAGGGGGAATCTGATTCACCCCTCCACTTT.

This chain uses TRBV9 with TRBJ2-1; 7 positions match TRBD2. This CDR3 region has 15 residues. Trimming at V came to 2 bases and at J to 10 bases, leaving 12 bases not matched to a gene. CDR1 SGDLS and CDR2 YYNGEE come from the germline V gene. CDR3: CASSVGPGLVYEQFF. DNA of the CDR3: TGTGCCAGCAGCGTCGGGCCAGGACTAGTCTACGAGCAGTTCTTC.

This chain connects TRBV28 to TRBJ2-7; 9 bases map to TRBD1. CDR3 length: 17 residues. Germline CDR1 MDHEN, CDR2 SYDVKM. V lost 3 bases and J lost 3; bases outside the gene matches: 12. The CDR3 coding sequence is TGTGCCAGCAGTTTCCCGACGGGACAGGGATCCCACTACGAGCAGTACTTC. It codes for CASSFPTGQGSHYEQYF.

In DNA, the CDR3 is TGCAGCGTTCGCCCTCGACAAGGACAGGGGAACTACAATGAGCAGTTCTTC. Translation: CSVRPRQGQGNYNEQFF. The gene calls are TRBV29-1 and TRBJ2-1, with 9 bases fitting TRBD1. CDR3 size: 17 residues. The V gene end was trimmed by 5 bases and the J gene end by 3 bases; junction bases not matched to a gene: 14. Germline CDR1 is SQVTM and CDR2 is ANQGSEA.

The chain employs TRBV6-1 and TRBJ1-2; 9 bases map to TRBD1. Germline assignment: CDR1 MNHNS and CDR2 SASEGT. V was clipped by 3 bases and J by 2 bases; unmatched bases: 4. The CDR3 is made up of 15 amino acids. The CDR3 nucleotides read TGTGCCAGCAGTGAGGACAGGGGAGGAAACTATGGCTACACCTTC. This codes for CASSEDRGGNYGYTF.

The chain joins TRBV5-1 to TRBJ2-6, with D possibly being TRBD1 (5 bases). This CDR3 spans 18 amino acids. Trimming cost V 5 bases and J 0 bases, with 18 bases left between them. Germline lookup yields CDR1 SGHRS and CDR2 YFSETQ. This CDR3 reads CASSLDRSVYSGANVLTF. CDR3 DNA: TGCGCCAGCAGTCTCGACAGATCGGTATACTCTGGGGCCAACGTCCTGACTTTC.

The chain recombines TRBV5-6 with TRBJ2-3, with a weak D call TRBD1 (5 bases). CDR1 and CDR2 (germline): SGHDT, YYEEEE. The CDR3 extends over 16 amino acids. V lost 2 bases and J 2 bases, leaving 15 bases between the germline ends. Written as DNA, the CDR3 is TGTGCCAGCAGCTTTGACAGATATTCGTACACAGATACGCAGTATTTT. Encoded protein: CASSFDRYSYTDTQYF.

The V gene is TRBV19, the J gene TRBJ2-1; 7 nucleotides line up with TRBD1. V lost 7 bases and J lost 7; bases outside the gene matches: 10. The CDR3 has 14 residues. Germline V gives CDR1 LNHDA, CDR2 SQIVND (reference sequence). CDR3 DNA: TGTGCCAGTAAAGGAGACAGGGATTATAATGAGCAGTTCTTC. Translating it yields CASKGDRDYNEQFF.

The CDR3, as DNA: TGTGCCACCAGACAGGGGGCTATGATGGACACTGAAGCTTTCTTT. Residues: CATRQGAMMDTEAFF. The rearrangement links TRBV27 to TRBJ1-1; 10 positions match TRBD1. Per the germline V gene, CDR1 is MNHEY and CDR2 is SMNVEV (reference sequence). Trimming took 10 bases from V and 3 from J; bases not matched to a gene: 11. The CDR3 is made up of 15 amino acids.

V is TRBV25-1 and J is TRBJ1-1, with 7 bases identical to TRBD1. The CDR3 consists of 13 residues. Germline-derived CDR1 and CDR2 are MGHDK and SYGVNS. The V and J ends lost 7 bases and 4 bases, in that order; junction bases with no gene match: 6. CDR3 loop: CASTNRGSTEAFF. Written as DNA, the CDR3 is TGTGCCAGCACCAACAGGGGATCCACTGAAGCTTTCTTT.

This clone was counted once. The chain employs TRBV2 and TRBJ2-5; 8 bases are a match to TRBD2. V trimming: 2 bases; J trimming: 4 bases; junction bases outside the gene matches: 6. Germline lookup yields CDR1 SNHLY and CDR2 FYNNEI. The CDR3 spans 15 residues. DNA of the CDR3: TGTGCCAGCAGTGAACGGGGGGGGGCCCCAGAGACCCAGTACTTC. This translates into CASSERGGAPETQYF. The whole variable domain, remainder taken from reference TRBV2 and TRBJ2-5, is EPEVTQTPSHQVTQMGQEVILRCVPISNHLYFYWYRQILGQKVEFLVSFYNNEISEKSEIFDDQFSVERPDGSNFTLKIRSTKLEDSAMYFCASSERGGAPETQYFGPGTRLLVL.

This chain links TRBV5-1 with TRBJ2-5; 12 bases are shared with TRBD2. The CDR3 length is 16 residues. With 0 bases clipped from V and 5 bases from J, the junction kept 5 bases outside the gene matches. Germline V CDR1 and CDR2: SGHRS, YFSETQ. CDR3 region: CASSLASGGAGETQYF. The CDR3 DNA reads TGCGCCAGCAGCTTGGCTAGCGGGGGGGCCGGGGAGACCCAGTACTTC. Drawing the rest from reference TRBV5-1 and TRBJ2-5, the complete variable domain is KAGVTQTPRYLIKTRGQQVTLSCSPISGHRSVSWYQQTPGQGLQFLFEYFSETQRNKGNFPGRFSGRQFSNSRSEMNVSTLELGDSALYLCASSLASGGAGETQYFGPGTRLLVL.

The chain joins TRBV18 to TRBJ2-3, with D unclear. V lost 2 bases, J lost 5 bases, and 11 bases lay in between. The germline gives CDR1 KGHSH, CDR2 LQKENI. CDR3 size: 14 residues. The CDR3 nucleotides are TGTGCCAGCTCACCAAGCCCCGCTAAAGATACGCAGTATTTT. Protein: CASSPSPAKDTQYF.